The TCR beta chain under discussion was sequenced for a study of blood T cells in healthy people across ages. Regarding the study as a whole: Both higher diversity and more naive CD4+ cells marked long-lived donors when set against aged donors. Getting older went along with TCR beta diversity per million T cells dropping roughly linearly.

Primed by a sample-barcoded 5' primer and a J-beta primer mix, a second PCR proceeded for about 7 to 11 cycles. All samples gave at least 2.5 million CDR3-containing paired-end reads. TCRdb passed the 5' RACE reads through MiXCR, listing each CDR3 protein once. The data contain some 690,000 distinct CDR3 sequences, around a fifth of them singletons. Donors were systemically healthy Caucasian individuals from Russia aged about 6 to 95 years. Germline V gives CDR1 SEHNR, CDR2 FQNEAQ (reference sequence). V was cut by 5 bases and J by 3 bases, with 18 bases left in between. There are 16 residues in the CDR3. Remarks on this clonotype: What it binds is not known.

The chain links TRBV7-9 to TRBJ2-3; tentative D call: TRBD1 (6 bases). The sequence came from a man in his 70s in good health. The sequencing sample was made of blood. For the CDR3, the DNA is TGTGCCAGCAGCCTGGTTCGGGACAAGAGGACAGATACGCAGTATTTT. The encoded protein is CASSLVRDKRTDTQYF. Full variable domain (missing parts from reference TRBV7-9 and TRBJ2-3): DTGVSQNPRHKITKRGQNVTFRCDPISEHNRLYWYRQTLGQGPEFLTYFQNEAQLEKSRLLSDRFSAERPKGSFSTLEIQRTEQGDSAMYLCASSLVRDKRTDTQYFGPGTRLTVL.